This T cell receptor (beta chain) is drawn from a study of control samples from healthy donors and cancer patients. The CDR3 is 12 residues long. V gave up 5 bases and J gave up 8 bases, with 9 bases separating them. Germline V lookup: CDR1 SEHNR, CDR2 FQNEAQ (reference sequence). The table came from immunoSEQ multiplex PCR; TCRdb's copy has only in-frame clones and leaves some out. This sample's table has about 210,000 clones. The chain combines TRBV7-9 with TRBJ2-2; D is perhaps TRBD1 or TRBD2 (5 bases each). The specimen sequenced was blood. This receptor was taken from a woman younger than 45 in good health. The CDR3 DNA reads TGTGCCAGCAGCGGGGACGAGGGGGAGCTGTTTTTT. Amino acids: CASSGDEGELFF.